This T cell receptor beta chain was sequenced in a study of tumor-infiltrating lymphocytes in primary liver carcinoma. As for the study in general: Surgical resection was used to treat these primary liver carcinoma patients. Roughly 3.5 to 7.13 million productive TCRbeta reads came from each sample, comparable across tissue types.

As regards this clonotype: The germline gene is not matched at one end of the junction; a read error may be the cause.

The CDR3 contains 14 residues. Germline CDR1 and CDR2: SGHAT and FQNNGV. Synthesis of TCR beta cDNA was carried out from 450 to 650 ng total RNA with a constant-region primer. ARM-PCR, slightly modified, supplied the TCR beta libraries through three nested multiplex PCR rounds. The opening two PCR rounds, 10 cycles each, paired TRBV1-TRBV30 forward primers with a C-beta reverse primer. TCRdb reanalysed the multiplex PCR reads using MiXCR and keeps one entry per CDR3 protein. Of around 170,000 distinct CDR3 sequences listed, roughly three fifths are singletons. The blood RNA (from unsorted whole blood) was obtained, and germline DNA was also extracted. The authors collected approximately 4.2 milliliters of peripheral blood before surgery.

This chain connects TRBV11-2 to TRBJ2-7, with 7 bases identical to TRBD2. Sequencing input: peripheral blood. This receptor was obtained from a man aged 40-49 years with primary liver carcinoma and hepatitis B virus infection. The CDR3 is CASIDGLVSYKQYF. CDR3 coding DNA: TGTGCAAGCATCGACGGACTAGTGTCCTACAAGCAGTACTTC. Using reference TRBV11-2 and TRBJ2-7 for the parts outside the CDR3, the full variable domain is EAGVAQSPRYKIIEKRQSVAFWCNPISGHATLYWYQQILGQGPKLLIQFQNNGVVDDSQLPKDRFSAERLKGVDSTLKIQPAKLEDSAVYLCASIDGLVSYKQYFGPGTRLTVT.